This record covers a single TCR beta chain. The data were produced by immunoSEQ multiplex PCR, yet TCRdb's version contains in-frame clones alone and is incomplete. This sample carries 110,000 or so clones, about 89% of them seen once, and the ten largest clones take about 18%. Unmatched junction bases numbered 9, after V lost 5 bases and J lost 6 bases. The CDR3 is 15 amino acids. CDR1 and CDR2 (germline): MNHEY, SMNVEV (reference sequence). The source of the sample is a study of blood T cell repertoires in COVID-19. Study in general: COVID-19 samples collected from the United States, Italy and Spain covered acute and convalescent phases.

The source is a human donor with acute or convalescent COVID-19. The donor label of this sample is uncertain. Sequenced material: peripheral blood. V usage is TRBV27 and J usage is TRBJ2-1, with TRBD2 matching 8 bases. The CDR3: CASSLASGSINEQFF. DNA of the CDR3: TGTGCCAGCAGTCTAGCAAGCGGGAGTATCAATGAGCAGTTCTTC.